These T cell receptor beta chains were read from a single sample in a study of shared clonotypes between healthy human individuals. The method was immunoSEQ multiplex PCR; TCRdb's version includes in-frame clones alone and lacks a portion of them. The sample yields some 2.3 million clones, approximately 95% seen once. The sample was naive CD4+ T cells from PBMCs. The receptors were sampled from a man aged 18 to 30 in good health. Some clones in this sample may be carry-over from other donors' samples. Both conserved end residues are part of each CDR3. D genes are given only for firm matches. Size is omitted from some rows. Given values are once, few, many or a class for expanded clones.

>.|.|TRBV7-9|TRBJ1-4
CASSKYKDRNEKLFF
TGTGCCAGCAGCAAATATAAAGACAGAAATGAAAAACTGTTTTTT
>.|once|TRBV18|TRBJ2-5
CASSPNRQGQETQYF
TGTGCCAGCTCACCAAATCGTCAGGGCCAGGAGACCCAGTACTTC
>.|.|TRBV10-3|TRBJ1-2
CAISEGGWDYGYTF
TGTGCCATCAGTGAGGGAGGATGGGACTATGGCTACACCTTC
>.|.|TRBV5-1|TRBJ1-2
CASSAENYGYTF
TGCGCCAGCAGCGCAGAGAACTATGGCTACACCTTC
>.|.|TRBV7-2|TRBJ2-7
CASSSGPGSEQYF
TGTGCCAGCAGCTCCGGACCGGGCTCCGAGCAGTACTTC
>TRBD2|.|TRBV7-2|TRBJ2-2
CASSPARSVGLAGGELFF
TGTGCCAGCAGCCCCGCAAGGAGTGTGGGACTAGCAGGCGGGGAGCTGTTTTTT
>.|.|TRBV7-6|TRBJ1-1
CASSRQSQGDTEAFF
TGTGCCAGCAGCCGCCAAAGCCAGGGTGACACTGAAGCTTTCTTT
>TRBD2|.|TRBV28|TRBJ2-5
CASSLGGGRETQYF
TGTGCCAGCAGTCTTGGGGGCGGGAGGGAGACCCAGTACTTC
>.|few|TRBV12-2|TRBJ2-5
CASSHSAPTHRDTKETQYF
TGTGCAAGTAGCCATTCTGCCCCAACCCACCGCGACACCAAAGAGACCCAGTACTTC
>TRBD2|.|TRBV27|TRBJ2-5
CASSLFGLAGGGETQYF
TGTGCCAGCAGTTTATTTGGCCTAGCGGGAGGGGGTGAGACCCAGTACTTC
>.|.|TRBV29-1|TRBJ1-2
CSVGANYGYTF
TGCAGCGTAGGGGCTAACTATGGCTACACCTTC
>TRBD1|.|TRBV30|TRBJ1-6
CAWSQTGGSSPLHF
TGTGCCTGGAGTCAGACAGGGGGCAGTTCACCCCTCCACTTT
>.|.|TRBV9|TRBJ2-1
CASSVAPGGPHSEQFF
TGTGCCAGCAGCGTAGCACCCGGGGGCCCTCATAGTGAGCAGTTCTTC
>.|.|TRBV4-1|TRBJ2-5
CASSHGRGETQYF
TGCGCCAGCAGCCATGGACGAGGGGAGACCCAGTACTTC
>.|.|TRBV5-1|TRBJ2-7
CASSLLTKTYEQYF
TGCGCCAGCAGCTTGTTAACCAAGACCTACGAGCAGTACTTC
>TRBD1|.|TRBV27|TRBJ2-5
CASSLRTGRETQYF
TGTGCCAGCAGTTTGAGGACAGGGAGAGAGACCCAGTACTTC
>.|.|TRBV18|TRBJ2-2
CASSPNRPPNTGELFF
TGTGCCAGCTCACCAAACAGACCCCCCAATACCGGGGAGCTGTTTTTT
>TRBD1|.|TRBV4-2|TRBJ1-2
CASSQDGQGARYGYTF
TGTGCCAGCAGCCAGGACGGACAGGGGGCGCGCTATGGCTACACCTTC
>TRBD1|once|TRBV11-2|TRBJ2-2
CASSLWGTGGRGELFF
TGTGCCAGCAGCTTATGGGGGACAGGGGGTCGCGGGGAGCTGTTTTTT
>TRBD2|once|TRBV5-1|TRBJ2-7
CASSSERENPYEQYF
TGCGCCAGCAGCTCGGAGCGGGAGAACCCCTACGAGCAGTACTTC
>TRBD1|.|TRBV19|TRBJ1-1
CASSILPGQGNTEAFF
TGTGCCAGTAGTATTTTACCGGGACAGGGGAACACTGAAGCTTTCTTT
>TRBD2|.|TRBV7-2|TRBJ2-1
CASSLHSGSYNEQFF
TGTGCCAGCAGCTTACATAGCGGGAGCTATAATGAGCAGTTCTTC
>.|.|TRBV5-6|TRBJ2-3
CASSLGRTLRYF
TGTGCCAGCAGCTTGGGCCGTACCCTGAGGTATTTT
>TRBD1|.|TRBV11-2|TRBJ2-2
CASSPRGTGTGELFF
TGTGCCAGCAGCCCCCGGGGGACAGGGACCGGGGAGCTGTTTTTT
>TRBD2|.|TRBV27|TRBJ2-1
CASSSTGTSGLSYNEQFF
TGTGCCAGCAGTTCCACCGGGACTAGCGGGCTCTCCTACAATGAGCAGTTCTTC
>TRBD2|.|TRBV19|TRBJ2-5
CASHLYGGRAPETQYF
TGTGCCAGCCACCTGTACGGCGGGAGGGCTCCAGAGACCCAGTACTTC
>.|.|TRBV7-9|TRBJ2-3
CASTPLYTQYF
TGTGCCAGCACCCCACTATATACGCAGTATTTT
>TRBD1|.|TRBV11-2|TRBJ2-7
CASSGRALGRGQNEQYF
TGTGCCAGCAGCGGACGTGCCCTAGGCAGGGGGCAGAACGAGCAGTACTTC
>.|.|TRBV5-6|TRBJ2-2
CASSLEGLVTGELFF
TGTGCCAGCAGCTTGGAGGGGCTGGTCACCGGGGAGCTGTTTTTT
>.|.|TRBV7-7|TRBJ2-7
CASSRPGEYEQCF
TGTGCCAGCAGCCGCCCTGGGGAGTACGAGCAGTGCTTC
>.|once|TRBV11-2|TRBJ2-5
CASSLDRVVRVQETQYF
TGTGCCAGCAGCTTAGATAGGGTCGTCAGAGTACAAGAGACCCAGTACTTC
>.|.|TRBV28|TRBJ1-1
CASIASLNTEAFF
TGTGCCAGCATCGCGTCCTTAAACACTGAAGCTTTCTTT
>.|.|TRBV30|TRBJ2-2
CAWSVLGTGELFF
TGTGCCTGGAGTGTATTAGGCACCGGGGAGCTGTTTTTT
>.|.|TRBV2|TRBJ2-2
CASNLDYQGELFF
TGTGCCAGCAACCTGGACTACCAGGGGGAGCTGTTTTTT
>.|.|TRBV4-1|TRBJ1-3
CASSGGASGNTIYF
TGCGCCAGCTCCGGGGGGGCCTCTGGAAACACCATATATTTT
>TRBD1|.|TRBV18|TRBJ2-1
CASSPLIFPSGGHNEQFF
TGTGCCAGCTCACCGTTGATTTTCCCTTCAGGGGGTCACAATGAGCAGTTCTTC
>.|.|TRBV2|TRBJ2-3
CASFWELGDTQYF
TGTGCCAGCTTTTGGGAGCTCGGAGATACGCAGTATTTT
>.|.|TRBV19|TRBJ1-2
CASSFGTRGYTF
TGTGCCAGTAGTTTCGGGACGCGTGGCTACACCTTC
>.|.|TRBV19|TRBJ2-7
CASSFGGDSYEQYF
TGTGCCAGTAGTTTTGGCGGGGATTCCTACGAGCAGTACTTC
>.|.|TRBV5-1|TRBJ1-1
CASSLLRGREAFF
TGCGCCAGCAGCTTGTTACGTGGCAGGGAAGCTTTCTTT
>.|once|TRBV4-1|TRBJ1-2
CASSQEIGYPGYTF
TGCGCCAGCAGCCAAGAAATAGGGTACCCTGGCTACACCTTC
>TRBD1|.|TRBV5-1|TRBJ2-2
CASSLSGQGTGELFF
TGCGCCAGCAGCTTGTCCGGACAGGGGACCGGGGAGCTGTTTTTT
>TRBD2|.|TRBV6-5|TRBJ2-7
CASRLAGVGEQYF
TGTGCCAGCAGACTAGCGGGAGTAGGCGAGCAGTACTTC
>.|.|TRBV7-2|TRBJ1-2
CASSPEGGGPGYGYTF
TGTGCCAGCAGCCCAGAGGGGGGAGGGCCCGGCTATGGCTACACCTTC
>TRBD1|.|TRBV7-3|TRBJ2-7
CASSWTGPSKVYEQYF
TGTGCCAGCAGCTGGACAGGGCCGTCGAAGGTTTACGAGCAGTACTTC
>TRBD2|.|TRBV5-1|TRBJ2-4
CASSRGTSGIQNIQYF
TGCGCCAGCAGCCGGGGGACTAGCGGGATTCAAAACATTCAGTACTTC
>.|.|TRBV15|TRBJ2-3
CATSPEGPRTDTQYF
TGTGCCACCAGCCCCGAGGGCCCTAGGACAGATACGCAGTATTTT
>.|.|TRBV9|TRBJ2-7
CASSPDIFDEQYF
TGTGCCAGCAGCCCCGACATTTTCGACGAGCAGTACTTC
>TRBD1|once|TRBV30|TRBJ1-4
CAWSVLMTVAGGTTNEKLFF
TGTGCCTGGAGTGTACTGATGACGGTTGCAGGGGGCACCACTAATGAAAAACTGTTTTTT
>TRBD2|.|TRBV28|TRBJ2-3
CASSSTGLAGGANTQYF
TGTGCCAGCAGTTCGACTGGACTAGCGGGTGGCGCGAACACGCAGTATTTT
>.|.|TRBV7-3|TRBJ2-1
CASSLSRDRTRFF
TGTGCCAGCAGCTTAAGTCGCGACAGGACGAGGTTCTTC
>TRBD1|.|TRBV27|TRBJ2-6
CASSFSTGGNSGANVLTF
TGTGCCAGCAGCTTTAGTACAGGGGGGAACTCTGGGGCCAACGTCCTGACTTTC
>.|.|TRBV5-1|TRBJ2-7
CASSLVTGRHYEQYF
TGCGCCAGCAGCTTGGTCACAGGGCGCCACTACGAGCAGTACTTC
>TRBD1|.|TRBV10-3|TRBJ2-5
CAIGYTGQAEETQYF
TGTGCCATCGGATACACGGGACAGGCGGAAGAGACCCAGTACTTC
>.|.|TRBV18|TRBJ1-1
CASSPSGYDEAFF
TGTGCCAGCTCACCTTCCGGGTATGATGAAGCTTTCTTT
>TRBD1|.|TRBV5-4|TRBJ1-4
CASSRDRQTEKLFF
TGTGCCAGCAGCCGGGACAGGCAAACTGAAAAACTGTTTTTT
>TRBD2|.|TRBV14|TRBJ2-5
CASSQGRSSGWETQYF
TGTGCCAGCAGCCAAGGAAGGTCTAGCGGGTGGGAGACCCAGTACTTC
>.|once|TRBV29-1|TRBJ1-1
CSVSGITLTEAFF
TGCAGCGTTTCAGGTATAACACTCACTGAAGCTTTCTTT
>TRBD1|.|TRBV10-1|TRBJ2-7
CASSAGQGGEQYF
TGCGCCAGCAGTGCGGGACAGGGAGGGGAGCAGTACTTC
>.|few|TRBV20-1|TRBJ1-4
CSPRGGEKLFF
TGCAGTCCGCGGGGGGGTGAAAAACTGTTTTTT